Below are 25 T cell receptor beta chains sequenced from a single sample in a study of T cell repertoires in cytomegalovirus infection (dated by TCRdb to about 2019). Taken with the paper, the label for treatment or condition translates to: in vitro stimulation with specific CMV peptide epitopes to enrich CMV-specific T cells. Their antigen targets remain unknown. The run used an Illumina HiSeq 1500. Starting from the raw public reads, TCRdb applied fastp trimming at Q25, assembled clones with MiXCR and retained in-frame beta chains. Records with the same CDR3 protein are collapsed into one entry carrying the most frequent genes and DNA. Present in this sample are about 570,000 distinct CDR3 sequences, almost 40% of which were seen just once. 48% of the sample comes from the top ten. The sequencing used cultured PBMCs, collected from culture after CMV antigen stimulation. These receptor sequences come from a human donor in good health (CMV status not recorded). Some clones in this sample may be carry-over from other donors' samples.

The CDR3 nucleotides are TGTGCCAGCAGCGCGGACACTACCTACAATGAGCAGTTCTTC. It codes for CASSADTTYNEQFF. The chain recombines TRBV12-3 or TRBV12-4 with TRBJ2-1; a possible D gene is TRBD1 (5 bases). Trimming removed 6 bases at V and 2 bases at J, with 11 bases between. CDR3 length: 14 amino acids.

This clonotype was counted only a few times. This chain uses TRBV7-2 with TRBJ2-7, with TRBD1 matching over 8 bases. Trimming cost V 5 bases and J 3 bases; bases outside gene matches: 6. CDR1 SGHTA and CDR2 FQGNSA come from the germline V gene. The CDR3 covers 14 residues. For the CDR3, the DNA is TGTGCCAGCAGCGGACGGGACAGGAACTACGAGCAGTACTTC. Amino acids: CASSGRDRNYEQYF.

The V call is TRBV7-9, the J call TRBJ2-2; D is possibly TRBD2 (5 bases). The V end lost 4 bases, the J end lost 3 bases, and 12 bases lay between the germline ends. This CDR3 contains 15 residues. Germline values: CDR1 SEHNR, CDR2 FQNEAQ (reference sequence). Written as DNA, the CDR3 is TGTGCCAGCAGCTCGAAGCGGATAGACACCGGGGAGCTGTTTTTT. It translates to CASSSKRIDTGELFF.

The chain links TRBV7-8 to TRBJ2-1, with 9 bases that match TRBD1. Unmatched junction bases numbered 7, after V lost 4 bases and J lost 6 bases. The CDR3 extends over 15 amino acids. Germline CDR1 and CDR2: SGHVS and FQNEAQ. As DNA, the CDR3 is TGTGCCAGCAGCTACGACCGGGACAGGGTCAATGAGCAGTTCTTC. Residues: CASSYDRDRVNEQFF.

Only a few counts were recorded for this clonotype. This chain uses TRBV28 with TRBJ2-4, with 13 positions matching TRBD2. V gave up 5 bases and J gave up 6 bases; unmatched junction bases: 10. Looked up from germline, CDR1 is MDHEN and CDR2 is SYDVKM. The CDR3 loop spans 17 amino acids. The CDR3 region is CASSLPLAGGLRNIQYF. The CDR3 DNA reads TGTGCCAGCAGTCTACCACTAGCGGGGGGGCTCCGAAACATTCAGTACTTC.

This clonotype was observed a few times. The J gene is TRBJ2-7, the V gene TRBV7-2; D is undetermined. The germline V gene has CDR1 SGHTA and CDR2 FQGNSA. Trimming cost V 3 bases and J 2 bases, with 5 bases left between them. The CDR3 sequence is 12 residues long. In DNA form, the CDR3 reads TGTGCCAGCAGCTTCGACGCCTACGAGCAGTACTTC. It encodes CASSFDAYEQYF.

This clonotype was counted ten times or more. J is TRBJ2-3 and V is TRBV7-2; D call uncertain. The V and J ends lost 1 base and 1 base respectively, with 15 bases between them. The CDR3 length is 17 residues. Germline V lookup: CDR1 SGHTA, CDR2 FQGNSA. In DNA, the CDR3 is TGTGCCAGCAGCTTAGAAGCTCCTGGGTTTGGCACAGATACGCAGTATTTT. Encoded protein: CASSLEAPGFGTDTQYF.

This clonotype has just a few counts. The V call is TRBV4-2, the J call TRBJ2-1, with TRBD2 matching over 9 bases. Germline lookup yields CDR1 LGHNA and CDR2 YNFKEQ. The CDR3 spans 16 residues. With V trimmed by 0 bases and J by 4 bases, 4 bases remained unmatched. The CDR3 loop reads CASSQDGGGVYNEQFF. CDR3 DNA sequence: TGTGCCAGCAGCCAAGATGGCGGGGGGGTATACAATGAGCAGTTCTTC.

This clonotype has a handful of counts. The chain recombines TRBV7-6 with TRBJ2-7; tentative D call: TRBD1 (6 bases). V lost 2 bases and J 2 bases, leaving 22 bases between the germline ends. Looked up from germline, CDR1 is SGHVS and CDR2 is FNYEAQ. The length of the CDR3 is 18 residues. This CDR3 is CASSLLGPPTGHTYEQYF. The CDR3 nucleotides read TGTGCCAGCAGCTTACTAGGGCCCCCGACAGGCCACACCTACGAGCAGTACTTC.

The V gene is TRBV19, the J gene TRBJ1-1, with a possible D match to TRBD1 (6 bases). Germline values: CDR1 LNHDA, CDR2 SQIVND (reference sequence). V gave up 7 bases and J gave up 4 bases, with 16 bases separating them. The CDR3 has 14 amino acids. CDR3 nucleotides: TGTGCCAGTACTCGCGGGGGGCCGGGCACTGAAGCTTTCTTT. Its protein product is CASTRGGPGTEAFF.

The V and J genes are TRBV7-2 and TRBJ2-3, with D unresolved. The V end lost 3 bases, the J end lost 4 bases, and 11 bases lay between the germline ends. Germline CDR1 is SGHTA and CDR2 is FQGNSA. The CDR3 length is 14 residues. The CDR3 region is CASSFSPDSDTQYF. CDR3 bases: TGTGCCAGCAGCTTTTCTCCTGACTCAGATACGCAGTATTTT. The full variable domain, with the rest looked up from reference TRBV7-2 and TRBJ2-3, is GAGVSQSPSNKVTEKGKDVELRCDPISGHTALYWYRQSLGQGLEFLIYFQGNSAPDKSGLPSDRFSAERTGGSVSTLTIQRTQQEDSAVYLCASSFSPDSDTQYFGPGTRLTVL.

There are a few counts of this clonotype. This rearrangement joins TRBV3-1 to TRBJ2-3; 12 nucleotides match TRBD2. With 4 bases clipped from V and 6 bases from J, the junction kept 8 bases outside the gene matches. Germline CDR1 and CDR2: LGHDT and YNNKEL (reference sequence). This CDR3 spans 16 amino acids. The CDR3 DNA follows: TGTGCCAGCAGCCGGGGGACTAGCGGGTTTAGGGATACGCAGTATTTT. It codes for CASSRGTSGFRDTQYF.

The V gene is TRBV20-1, the J gene TRBJ1-5; D is unresolved. This CDR3 is built from 13 residues. Germline V gene lookup returns CDR1 DFQATT and CDR2 SNEGSKA (reference sequence). V lost 4 bases and J lost 0, with 7 bases in between. CDR3 bases: TGCAGTGCTACACGATATAGCAATCAGCCCCAGCATTTT. Its protein is CSATRYSNQPQHF.

The gene calls are TRBV2 and TRBJ2-3; D possibly corresponds to TRBD1 (6 bases). Trimming took off 6 bases at V and 3 bases at J, with 16 bases between the two ends. The CDR3 is 15 amino acids. Germline V gene sequence: CDR1 SNHLY, CDR2 FYNNEI. The CDR3 sequence: CASRAQGYLTDTQYF. CDR3 DNA sequence: TGTGCCAGCAGAGCACAGGGTTACTTGACAGATACGCAGTATTTT.

The chain is built from TRBV5-6 and TRBJ2-3; D remains unclear. Germline CDR1 and CDR2: SGHDT and YYEEEE. The CDR3 totals 13 residues. The germline V and J ends were trimmed by 4 bases and 0 bases, with 6 bases remaining between them. CDR3 in amino acids: CASSILSTDTQYF. The CDR3 region has the DNA TGTGCCAGCAGCATCCTTAGCACAGATACGCAGTATTTT.

V usage is TRBV11-2 and J usage is TRBJ2-7; 7 bases map to TRBD2. CDR1 is SGHAT, CDR2 FQNNGV, per germline. The V segment lost 8 bases and the J segment 6 bases; nucleotides outside the gene matches: 10. The length of the CDR3 is 13 residues. In DNA form, the CDR3 reads TGTGCCAGCTCATGGACTAGTAGCGGCGAGCAGTACTTC. Amino acid sequence: CASSWTSSGEQYF.

The chain recombines TRBV7-6 with TRBJ2-5; D gene ambiguous. The CDR3 totals 14 residues. The V and J ends lost 1 base and 3 bases respectively, with 9 bases between them. Germline CDR1 reads SGHVS; CDR2 reads FNYEAQ. CDR3 protein: CASSLVLDEETQYF. The CDR3 DNA reads TGTGCCAGCAGCTTAGTTTTAGACGAAGAGACCCAGTACTTC.

In its sample, this clonotype was seen a few times. The chain employs TRBV27 and TRBJ1-1, with D possibly matching TRBD1 (6 bases). This CDR3 has 14 amino acids. The germline gives CDR1 MNHEY, CDR2 SMNVEV (reference sequence). V shed 1 base and J shed 5 bases, with 11 bases lying between them. CDR3 residues: CASSLYPGATEAFF. The CDR3 DNA follows: TGTGCCAGCAGTTTATACCCGGGGGCGACTGAAGCTTTCTTT.

This rearrangement joins TRBV19 to TRBJ1-5; D remains unclear. Germline values: CDR1 LNHDA, CDR2 SQIVND (reference sequence). Trimming took 3 bases from V and 5 from J, leaving 8 bases between them. This CDR3 has 13 residues. The CDR3 region has the DNA TGTGCCAGTAGTATGACCCCAGATCAGCCCCAGCATTTT. Translation: CASSMTPDQPQHF.

The chain is built from TRBV4-2 and TRBJ2-1, with D perhaps TRBD2 (5 bases). Trimming removed 1 base from V and 9 bases from J, with 10 bases in between. From germline, CDR1 is LGHNA and CDR2 YNFKEQ. The CDR3 length is 13 residues. The chain's CDR3 is CASSQVRRPEQFF. The CDR3, as DNA: TGTGCCAGCAGCCAAGTGCGGAGGCCTGAGCAGTTCTTC.

As for this clonotype: Sequence at one end of the junction differs from germline and may be a read error. The chain is built from TRBV19 and TRBJ1-4, with TRBD1 identical over 9 bases. The V gene's germline CDR1 is LNHDA and CDR2 SQIVND (reference sequence). CDR3 size: 15 residues. CDR3 loop: CASSSGTGTGARKNF. The CDR3 DNA sequence: TGTGCCAGTAGTTCAGGGACAGGGACTGGCGCTCGGAAGAATTTT.

This clonotype was counted only a few times. V and J are TRBV4-1 and TRBJ2-5, with D unresolved. Trimming took off 1 base at V and 5 bases at J, with 8 bases between the two ends. Germline CDR1 MGHRA, CDR2 YSYEKL. This CDR3 is built from 13 residues. The CDR3 region is CASSQGVRETQYF. For the CDR3, the DNA is TGCGCCAGCAGCCAAGGGGTTCGGGAGACCCAGTACTTC.

This clonotype showed up just once. The chain carries TRBV5-3 and TRBJ2-1, with 9 bases identical to TRBD2. TRBV5-3 is marked as an open reading frame, function uncertain. V lost 8 bases to trimming and J lost 2 bases; unmatched junction nucleotides: 11. CDR3 length: 16 residues. CDR3 DNA: TGTGCCAGCAGCAGTTCGGGCGGGGGGGCCTACAATGAGCAGTTCTTC. Encoded protein: CASSSSGGGAYNEQFF.

V and J are TRBV7-6 and TRBJ2-3; 7 bases line up with TRBD2. Trimming cost V 11 bases and J 5 bases; bases outside gene matches: 7. CDR3 length: 12 amino acids. From germline, CDR1 is SGHVS and CDR2 FNYEAQ. This CDR3 is CAVAGAGDTQYF. The CDR3 DNA is TGTGCCGTCGCGGGAGCGGGAGATACGCAGTATTTT.

The V gene is TRBV6-8, the J gene TRBJ2-1; D ambiguous. Germline V gene sequence: CDR1 MNHGY, CDR2 SAAAGT. The CDR3 is made up of 13 amino acids. With 5 bases removed from V and 7 bases from J, the gap between germline ends came to 12 bases. CDR3 nucleotides: TGTGCCAGCAGTGGATCGAACCGGAATGAGCAGTTCTTC. Translated, it gives CASSGSNRNEQFF.